This T cell receptor beta chain came from a study of cytomegalovirus exposure and HLA in healthy donors. The PCR had 60 Vbeta and 13 Jbeta primers. Profiled with immunoSEQ multiplex PCR; TCRdb holds only in-frame clones, not every one. Altogether about 110,000 clones are present, over 60% being singletons, with the ten largest covering less than 3%. The CDR3 is 16 amino acids. The V gene's germline CDR1 is SGHVS and CDR2 FNYEAQ. J was trimmed by 1 base and V by 0 bases; bases with no gene match: 4. The chain is built from TRBV7-6 and TRBJ1-1; 8 bases align to TRBD1. Specimen: PBMCs. This TCR derives from a woman aged 60-75 years in good health and CMV-seropositive. The CDR3 loop is CASSLATGGSNTEAFF. CDR3 DNA sequence: TGTGCCAGCAGCTTAGCTACAGGGGGATCGAACACTGAAGCTTTCTTT.